This T cell receptor (beta chain) stems from a study of radiotherapy plus CTLA-4 blockade in lung cancer. The study's findings and limits: Following radiotherapy plus ipilimumab, tumor-derived TCR clones expanded in the blood.

The CDR3 is 12 residues long. V was pared by 7 bases and J by 10 bases, with 14 bases between. Germline CDR1 and CDR2: LGHNT and FRNRAP. Remarks on this clone: The antigen is undetermined.

Method: immunoSEQ multiplex PCR; TCRdb's copy keeps in-frame clones and lacks some. Here the sample spans some 60,000 clones, around 85% being singletons. The chain couples TRBV12-5 to TRBJ1-5; a weak D match, TRBD1 (5 bases). The sample here was peripheral blood, taken from a patient treated with radiotherapy plus ipilimumab. This sequence originates from a human donor with non-small cell lung cancer who had a complete response to radiotherapy plus ipilimumab. Here the CDR3 reads CASAPEQVPQHF. CDR3 nucleotides: TGTGCTAGTGCCCCAGAACAGGTTCCCCAGCATTTT.